A single sample is the source of the 17 T cell receptor beta chains below, sequenced in a study of T cell repertoires in cytomegalovirus infection. No antigen is known for these receptors. TCRdb processed the reads anew with MiXCR; each CDR3 protein has one entry. The data show approximately 500,000 distinct CDR3 sequences, roughly 34% seen once. The sequences come from cultured PBMCs, collected from culture after CMV antigen stimulation. The source of these receptors is a human donor in good health (CMV status not recorded). Some clones in this sample may be carry-over from other donors' samples.

This clonotype was seen a handful of times. The chain links TRBV7-6 to TRBJ2-1, with 11 positions matching TRBD2. V shed 6 bases, J shed 7 bases, and the junction held 8 bases outside the gene matches. Germline values: CDR1 SGHVS, CDR2 FNYEAQ. CDR3 length: 15 amino acids. The chain's CDR3 is CASRSTSGSFNEQFF. The CDR3 DNA reads as TGTGCCAGCAGGTCTACTAGCGGGAGTTTTAATGAGCAGTTCTTC.

The chain uses TRBV12-3 or TRBV12-4 and TRBJ2-1, with 15 bases that match TRBD2. This CDR3 has 17 residues. With 5 bases clipped from V and 9 bases from J, the junction kept 11 bases outside the gene matches. In nucleotides, the CDR3 is TGTGCCAGCAGTCAAGGGACTAGCGGGAGGCCGGACGGTGAGCAGTTCTTC. Residues: CASSQGTSGRPDGEQFF.

This rearrangement joins TRBV6-1 to TRBJ2-3, with 12 bases that match TRBD1. With 3 bases clipped from V and 3 bases from J, the junction kept 4 bases outside the gene matches. The CDR3 consists of 16 residues. Germline V CDR1 and CDR2: MNHNS, SASEGT. The CDR3 is CASSEWDRGPTDTQYF. In nucleotides, the CDR3 is TGTGCCAGCAGTGAGTGGGACAGGGGGCCGACAGATACGCAGTATTTT.

This sequence joins TRBV7-8 and TRBJ2-1, with 8 bases aligning to TRBD2. Per germline, CDR1 SGHVS and CDR2 FQNEAQ. The CDR3 is 14 residues long. Germline trimming cut 3 bases from V and 10 bases from J; bases unmatched to any gene: 8. CDR3 in DNA: TGTGCCAGCAGCTTCGACCGAATAGCGGGGGAGCAGTTCTTC. This translates into CASSFDRIAGEQFF.

The chain couples TRBV27 to TRBJ1-5; D unresolved. V was cut by 2 bases and J by 9 bases, with 14 bases left in between. The V gene's germline CDR1 is MNHEY and CDR2 SMNVEV (reference sequence). CDR3 size: 14 residues. This CDR3 is CASSLRSAEAPQHF. The CDR3 nucleotides read TGTGCCAGCAGTTTAAGGTCAGCGGAAGCGCCCCAGCATTTT.

The chain joins TRBV11-2 to TRBJ2-7; 14 positions agree with TRBD2. Germline CDR1 and CDR2: SGHAT and FQNNGV. The CDR3 length is 15 residues. Unmatched junction bases numbered 4, after V lost 5 bases and J lost 4 bases. Written as DNA, the CDR3 is TGTGCCAGCAGCAAGGGACTAGCGGGAGTGTACGAGCAGTACGTC. Translating it yields CASSKGLAGVYEQYV.

The rearrangement joins TRBV5-3 to TRBJ1-2, with D perhaps TRBD1 (6 bases). TRBV5-3 is an ORF, with its function uncertain. Trimming pared 8 bases from V and 0 bases from J, leaving 8 bases between. This CDR3 region has 12 residues. The CDR3 DNA sequence: TGTGCCAGCAGGACAGCTAACTATGGCTACACCTTC. This sequence encodes CASRTANYGYTF.

This clonotype occurred a few times. V and J are TRBV28 and TRBJ1-1; unclear D gene. V was shortened by 5 bases and J by 0 bases, with 10 bases between the two germline ends. The CDR3 sequence is 14 residues long. Germline V lookup: CDR1 MDHEN, CDR2 SYDVKM. This CDR3 reads CASSPPLLNTEAFF. The CDR3 DNA reads as TGTGCCAGCAGTCCCCCCCTCCTGAACACTGAAGCTTTCTTT. Supplemented by reference TRBV28 and TRBJ1-1, the full variable domain reads DVKVTQSSRYLVKRTGEKVFLECVQDMDHENMFWYRQDPGLGLRLIYFSYDVKMKEKGDIPEGYSVSREKKERFSLILESASTNQTSMYLCASSPPLLNTEAFFGQGTRLTVV.

This clonotype was detected a few times. The gene calls are TRBV12-3 or TRBV12-4 and TRBJ1-1, with a weak D call TRBD1 (6 bases). The CDR3 contains 16 residues. V shed 2 bases and J shed 1 base, with 14 bases lying between them. CDR3: CASSLLSGGQNTEAFF. The CDR3 coding sequence is TGTGCCAGCAGTTTACTGTCGGGGGGCCAGAACACTGAAGCTTTCTTT.

The V gene is TRBV28, the J gene TRBJ2-3; unclear D gene. Germline V gene data show CDR1 as MDHEN and CDR2 as SYDVKM. CDR3 length: 11 amino acids. V shed 6 bases and J shed 7 bases, with 8 bases lying between them. The CDR3 region has the DNA TGTGCCAGCAGAAGTCGAAATACGCAGTATTTT. It encodes CASRSRNTQYF. Full variable domain (rest looked up from reference TRBV28 and TRBJ2-3): DVKVTQSSRYLVKRTGEKVFLECVQDMDHENMFWYRQDPGLGLRLIYFSYDVKMKEKGDIPEGYSVSREKKERFSLILESASTNQTSMYLCASRSRNTQYFGPGTRLTVL.

This chain links TRBV3-1 with TRBJ2-5; unclear D gene. Germline V gives CDR1 LGHDT, CDR2 YNNKEL (reference sequence). The CDR3 spans 17 residues. V dropped 0 bases and J dropped 1 base, with 15 bases sitting between them. CDR3 amino acids: CASSQDLEYMVQETQYF. For the CDR3, the DNA is TGTGCCAGCAGCCAAGATCTTGAATACATGGTCCAAGAGACCCAGTACTTC.

This clonotype was detected only a few times. V gene TRBV2 combines with J gene TRBJ1-5; 10 nucleotides agree with TRBD1. CDR3 length equals 16 residues. J gave up 0 bases and V 6 bases, and 5 bases lay outside the gene matches. Germline CDR1 is SNHLY and CDR2 is FYNNEI. The CDR3 here is CASREDRGISNQPQHF. The CDR3 nucleotides are TGTGCCAGCAGGGAGGACAGGGGGATTAGCAATCAGCCCCAGCATTTT.

This clonotype was seen only a few times. CDR3 sequence reads: CASSLSNSHTEAFF. The CDR3 bases are TGTGCCAGCAGTTTAAGCAATTCTCACACTGAAGCTTTCTTT. The genes are TRBV28 and TRBJ1-1; D is uncertain. The CDR3 loop spans 14 amino acids. The V end lost 2 bases, the J end lost 3 bases, and 10 bases lay between the germline ends. Germline CDR1 reads MDHEN; CDR2 reads SYDVKM.

The chain employs TRBV20-1 and TRBJ2-3; 7 nucleotides align to TRBD1. This CDR3 contains 16 residues. The germline CDR1 and CDR2 sequences are DFQATT and SNEGSKA (reference sequence). Germline trimming cut 0 bases from V and 6 bases from J; bases unmatched to any gene: 12. The CDR3 bases are TGCAGTGCTAGAGATTTCTTATTTGAGGGGGCCGATACGCAGTATTTT. Translating it yields CSARDFLFEGADTQYF.

This clonotype occurred a few times. This sequence joins TRBV6-2 or TRBV6-3 and TRBJ2-1; D may be TRBD2 (5 bases). Germline lookup yields CDR1 MNHEY and CDR2 SVGEGT. Trimming cost V 0 bases and J 4 bases, with 16 bases left between them. This CDR3 is built from 17 residues. CDR3 loop: CASSYSSGVYAYNEQFF. Here the CDR3 DNA reads TGTGCCAGCAGTTACTCGAGCGGTGTCTACGCTTACAATGAGCAGTTCTTC.

This clonotype was seen a handful of times. The rearrangement uses TRBV11-2 and TRBJ1-2; TRBD1 might be the D (6 bases). The CDR3 covers 14 residues. V was pared by 0 bases and J by 6 bases, with 11 bases between. The germline V gene has CDR1 SGHAT and CDR2 FQNNGV. The CDR3 is CASSLDRPGDGYTF. The CDR3 bases are TGTGCCAGCAGCTTAGATCGGCCAGGGGATGGCTACACCTTC.

This clonotype was detected ten times or more. This chain uses TRBV7-2 with TRBJ1-5; D is uncertain. This CDR3 is 14 amino acids long. The V end lost 3 bases, the J end lost 4 bases, and 10 bases lay between the germline ends. Germline V CDR1 and CDR2: SGHTA, FQGNSA. CDR3 sequence reads: CASSLSGTNQPQHF. The DNA for the CDR3 is TGTGCCAGCAGCTTGTCGGGAACTAATCAGCCCCAGCATTTT.